This TCR beta chain originates from a study of shared clonotypes between healthy human individuals. Broader study findings: Among donors, sharing of clonotypes was expected to be affected by sequencing depth.

In germline, CDR1 is SGHTA, CDR2 FQGNSA. The ends were cut back, 5 bases at V and 1 base at J, with 23 bases in the middle. There are 18 residues in the CDR3. The assay used deep level. Genomic DNA of each subset was evenly split across several immunoSEQ plates. Profiling relied on immunoSEQ multiplex PCR, and the TCRdb table lists in-frame clones only, not all of them. Here the sample spans more than 450,000 clones, 79% being singletons. A note on this clone: Antigen unknown.

Each sample came from a Caucasian adult donor living in Nashville, Tennessee. J is TRBJ1-1 and V is TRBV7-2, with D possibly TRBD1 on 5 matching bases. The sequence derives from a woman in her forties in good health. Some clones in this sample may be carry-over from other donors' samples. Material: PBMCs. The CDR3: CASSGQTLQWGPNTEAFF. The CDR3 region has the DNA TGTGCCAGCAGCGGACAAACCCTCCAGTGGGGCCCGAACACTGAAGCTTTCTTT.